The rows below give T cell receptor beta chains drawn from one sample of a study of blood T cell repertoires in COVID-19. Only in-frame clones appear in the TCRdb table, and some are missing; sequencing was by immunoSEQ multiplex PCR. The sample includes 130,000 or so clones, approximately 88% seen only once; the top ten take under 13%. The material sequenced was peripheral blood. These receptors were collected from a man between 45 and 60 years old with acute or convalescent COVID-19. CDR3s include the opening cysteine and the closing phenylalanine or tryptophan. D genes are given only for firm matches. Not all rows give a size; the values are once, few, many and, for expanded clones, a class.

TRBV6-1	TRBJ2-3	.	.	CASSARDTHTSTDTQYF	TGTGCCAGCAGTGCTCGGGACACCCATACTAGCACAGATACGCAGTATTTT
TRBV6-6	TRBJ1-1	.	TRBD1	CASSYVGQGVTEAFF	TGTGCCAGCAGTTACGTGGGACAGGGAGTCACTGAAGCTTTCTTT
TRBV28	TRBJ2-7	.	TRBD2	CASSLQQAGALYEQYF	TGTGCCAGCAGTTTACAGCAAGCGGGGGCCCTTTACGAGCAGTACTTC
TRBV12-3/TRBV12-4	TRBJ1-3	.	.	CASSFGNTIYF	TGTGCCAGCAGTTTCGGTAACACCATATATTTT
TRBV9	TRBJ1-4	.	.	CASSSGVANEKLFF	TGTGCCAGCAGCTCCGGGGTAGCTAATGAAAAACTGTTTTTT
TRBV11-2	TRBJ1-3	once	.	CASSSTGTRTIYF	TGTGCCAGCAGCTCCACAGGGACCCGCACCATATATTTT
TRBV3-1/TRBV3-2	TRBJ2-1	once	TRBD2	CASSQGPPLAGASYNEQFF	TGTGCCAGCAGCCAAGGGCCCCCTTTAGCGGGGGCCTCCTACAATGAGCAGTTCTTC
TRBV5-1	TRBJ2-3	.	.	CASSLELAGGSTDTQYF	TGCGCCAGCAGCTTGGAGCTCGCGGGTGGTAGCACAGATACGCAGTATTTT
TRBV29-1	TRBJ1-2	.	.	CSVGGGRGSYGYTF	TGCAGCGTTGGGGGGGGCCGCGGGAGCTATGGCTACACCTTC
TRBV29-1	TRBJ1-2	.	.	CSVEDRNRDYGYTF	TGCAGCGTTGAAGATCGCAACAGGGACTATGGCTACACCTTC
TRBV29-1	TRBJ2-3	.	TRBD1	CSLLTGGVTDTQYF	TGCAGCTTACTGACAGGGGGAGTCACAGATACGCAGTATTTT
TRBV6-1	TRBJ1-4	.	.	CASSEEGVKLFF	TGTGCCAGCAGTGAAGAGGGAGTAAAACTGTTTTTT
TRBV6-5	TRBJ1-5	.	.	CASSPSGVSGQPQHF	TGTGCCAGCAGTCCCTCAGGGGTCTCGGGTCAGCCCCAGCATTTT
TRBV5-1	TRBJ2-2	.	TRBD2	CASSLVASGRVAGELFF	TGCGCCAGCAGCTTGGTTGCTAGCGGTCGGGTGGCCGGGGAGCTGTTTTTT
TRBV28	TRBJ1-1	once	TRBD1	CASSSKAAGGRGAFF	TGTGCCAGCAGTTCGAAAGCTGCAGGGGGCAGGGGCGCTTTCTTT
TRBV18	TRBJ1-4	.	.	CASSPEREKLFF	TGTGCCAGCTCACCCGAGAGAGAAAAACTGTTTTTT
TRBV4-1	TRBJ2-5	.	.	CASSRTAIETQYF	TGCGCCAGCAGCCGGACAGCGATCGAGACCCAGTACTTC
TRBV19	TRBJ1-6	few	.	CASTVRSYNSPLHF	TGTGCCAGCACTGTACGCTCCTATAATTCACCCCTCCACTTT
TRBV18	TRBJ1-5	.	TRBD1	CASSSRTGVGQPQHF	TGTGCCAGCTCATCCAGGACAGGGGTAGGTCAGCCCCAGCATTTT
TRBV6-6	TRBJ2-7	once	TRBD1	CASVSGTAAYEQYF	TGTGCCAGCGTCTCCGGGACAGCCGCCTACGAGCAGTACTTC
TRBV28	TRBJ1-3	.	.	CASRPQGGHTNTIYF	TGTGCCAGCAGACCTCAGGGTGGTCACACAAACACCATATATTTT
TRBV11-2	TRBJ2-3	.	.	CASSFIPGSVTDTQYF	TGTGCCAGCAGCTTCATACCGGGGTCGGTCACAGATACGCAGTATTTT
TRBV19	TRBJ1-1	.	.	CASSILEGETEAFF	TGTGCCAGTAGTATATTAGAGGGGGAAACTGAAGCTTTCTTT
TRBV27	TRBJ2-5	.	.	CASRRRYQETQYF	TGTGCCAGCAGACGCAGGTACCAAGAGACCCAGTACTTC
TRBV2	TRBJ2-1	.	TRBD2	CASKPSGSSAKQFF	TGTGCCAGCAAACCTAGCGGGAGTTCTGCGAAGCAGTTCTTC
TRBV7-9	TRBJ1-6	.	TRBD1	CASSLGQGPTASPLHF	TGTGCCAGCAGCTTAGGACAGGGCCCAACCGCGTCACCCCTCCACTTT
TRBV6-7	TRBJ2-7	.	TRBD2	CARATSGEVYEQYF	TGTGCCAGGGCGACTAGCGGGGAGGTTTACGAGCAGTACTTC
TRBV28	TRBJ2-7	.	.	CATTGYSYEQYF	TGTGCCACGACAGGTTACTCCTACGAGCAGTACTTC
TRBV7-6	TRBJ2-5	.	.	CASSRPPGRGETQYF	TGTGCCAGCAGCCGCCCTCCGGGTCGGGGAGAGACCCAGTACTTC
TRBV6-5	TRBJ2-1	.	TRBD1	CASSTGTGYNEQFF	TGTGCCAGCAGTACAGGGACAGGGTACAATGAGCAGTTCTTC
TRBV7-9	TRBJ1-3	.	.	CASSPQSSGNTIYF	TGTGCCAGCAGCCCACAGAGCTCTGGAAACACCATATATTTT
TRBV10-3	TRBJ2-7	few	.	CAISDSYEQYF	TGTGCCATCAGTGACAGTTACGAGCAGTACTTC
TRBV4-1	TRBJ2-1	.	.	CASSQVNRGAYNEQFF	TGCGCCAGCAGCCAAGTCAATAGGGGCGCCTACAATGAGCAGTTCTTC
TRBV4-2	TRBJ1-1	.	TRBD1	CASSQAGTGPTEAFF	TGTGCCAGCAGCCAAGCCGGGACAGGGCCTACTGAAGCTTTCTTT
TRBV19	TRBJ1-6	.	TRBD1	CASGDRQNSPLHF	TGTGCCAGTGGGGACAGGCAGAATTCACCCCTCCACTTT
TRBV4-1	TRBJ2-1	medium-sized	.	CASSPGWNNEQFF	TGCGCCAGCAGCCCAGGGTGGAACAATGAGCAGTTCTTC
TRBV27	TRBJ1-1	.	.	CASSTLVEGNTEAFF	TGTGCCAGCAGTACTTTGGTCGAGGGGAACACTGAAGCTTTCTTT
TRBV5-5	TRBJ1-3	.	TRBD1	CASSWTGGARNTIYF	TGTGCCAGCAGCTGGACAGGGGGCGCTCGAAACACCATATATTTT
TRBV7-6	TRBJ2-2	once	.	CASSFYGELFF	TGTGCCAGCAGCTTCTATGGGGAGCTGTTTTTT
TRBV28	TRBJ2-7	.	TRBD2	CASRLAGGGEQYF	TGTGCCAGCAGACTAGCGGGAGGCGGCGAGCAGTACTTC
TRBV6-1	TRBJ2-5	.	.	CASSEMANLETQYF	TGTGCCAGCAGTGAAATGGCCAATTTGGAGACCCAGTACTTC
TRBV6-6	TRBJ2-3	.	TRBD2	CASSYDMSGDTDTQYF	TGTGCCAGCAGTTACGATATGAGCGGGGACACAGATACGCAGTATTTT
TRBV5-1	TRBJ2-3	.	TRBD1	CASSLEGGAPDTQYF	TGCGCCAGCAGCTTGGAAGGGGGCGCCCCAGATACGCAGTATTTT